These T cell receptor beta chains were read from a single sample in a study of somatic mutations in cytotoxic T cells in rheumatoid arthritis. TCRdb's table, derived via immunoSEQ multiplex PCR, lists solely in-frame clones and lacks some. Of 10,000 or so clones in the sample, approximately 91% were seen once. Sequencing input: CD4+ T cells sorted from blood. All receptors derive from a woman under 30 with rheumatoid arthritis. CDR3s include the opening cysteine and the closing phenylalanine or tryptophan. Each record gives: D gene, V gene, clone size, J gene, CDR3 DNA, CDR3 protein. A D gene is named only where the DNA matches it firmly. Size is stated for part of the rows, as once, few or many counts, or as a class when the clone is expanded.

d_gene: TRBD1
v_gene: TRBV4-3
abundance: few
j_gene: TRBJ1-3
CDR3nt: TGCGCCAGCAGCCCCAGGGGGGAAGGTGGAAACACCATATATTTT
CDR3aa: CASSPRGEGGNTIYF

d_gene: -
v_gene: TRBV19
abundance: -
j_gene: TRBJ2-3
CDR3nt: TGTGCCAGTAGTGTCTCCACAGATACGCAGTATTTT
CDR3aa: CASSVSTDTQYF

d_gene: TRBD2
v_gene: TRBV4-3
abundance: -
j_gene: TRBJ2-1
CDR3nt: TGCGCCAGCAGAAAGAGAGCGGGAGATGGGGCCTACAATGAGCAGTTCTTC
CDR3aa: CASRKRAGDGAYNEQFF

d_gene: TRBD2
v_gene: TRBV27
abundance: -
j_gene: TRBJ2-7
CDR3nt: TGTGCCAGCAGGGGACTAGCGGGGGCCAGGGAGCAGTACTTC
CDR3aa: CASRGLAGAREQYF

d_gene: -
v_gene: TRBV11-2
abundance: -
j_gene: TRBJ1-1
CDR3nt: TGTGCCAGCAGCTTAACACGCAACACTGAAGCTTTCTTT
CDR3aa: CASSLTRNTEAFF

d_gene: TRBD2
v_gene: TRBV12-5
abundance: -
j_gene: TRBJ2-1
CDR3nt: TGTGCTAGTGGCCCCGGACTAGCGGAGGCTGAATACAATGAGCAGTTCTTC
CDR3aa: CASGPGLAEAEYNEQFF

d_gene: -
v_gene: TRBV2
abundance: -
j_gene: TRBJ2-5
CDR3nt: TGTGCCAGCACCTCCCAAGAGACCCAGTACTTC
CDR3aa: CASTSQETQYF

d_gene: -
v_gene: TRBV10-3
abundance: -
j_gene: TRBJ2-1
CDR3nt: TGTGCCATCAGTACACAGGTGGGCCACAATGAGCAGTTCTTC
CDR3aa: CAISTQVGHNEQFF

d_gene: TRBD1
v_gene: TRBV30
abundance: -
j_gene: TRBJ1-5
CDR3nt: TGTGCCTGGAGCCCAACAGGGGGTGGTCAGCCCCAGCATTTT
CDR3aa: CAWSPTGGGQPQHF

d_gene: -
v_gene: TRBV5-1
abundance: -
j_gene: TRBJ1-1
CDR3nt: TGCGCCAGCAGCACGACTTTGACCGGGAACACTGAAGCTTTCTTT
CDR3aa: CASSTTLTGNTEAFF

d_gene: -
v_gene: TRBV5-1
abundance: -
j_gene: TRBJ2-4
CDR3nt: TGCGCCAGCAGCTTTGAGGGGGTAGACAAAAACATTCAGTACTTC
CDR3aa: CASSFEGVDKNIQYF

d_gene: -
v_gene: TRBV30
abundance: -
j_gene: TRBJ1-1
CDR3nt: TGTGCCTGGGAAGGACTTTTGGGTTACGCTTTCTTT
CDR3aa: CAWEGLLGYAFF

d_gene: TRBD2
v_gene: TRBV6-1
abundance: -
j_gene: TRBJ2-3
CDR3nt: TGTGCCAGCAGTGAAGCGCTAGCGGGGGGCACAGATACGCAGTATTTT
CDR3aa: CASSEALAGGTDTQYF

d_gene: -
v_gene: TRBV7-2
abundance: -
j_gene: TRBJ2-1
CDR3nt: TGTGCCAGCAGCCCCCGGACTGTGAGCTCCTACAATGAGCAGTTCTTC
CDR3aa: CASSPRTVSSYNEQFF

d_gene: -
v_gene: TRBV25-1
abundance: -
j_gene: TRBJ2-1
CDR3nt: TGTGCCAGCAGTGACATAGTCGGGTGGTCGCAGTTCTTC
CDR3aa: CASSDIVGWSQFF

d_gene: TRBD1
v_gene: TRBV29-1
abundance: -
j_gene: TRBJ1-1
CDR3nt: TGCAGCGTGCAGACAGGGATAGAAGCTTTCTTT
CDR3aa: CSVQTGIEAFF

d_gene: -
v_gene: TRBV19
abundance: -
j_gene: TRBJ1-1
CDR3nt: TGTGCCAGTACACGGGTGAGCACTGAAGCTTTCTTT
CDR3aa: CASTRVSTEAFF

d_gene: TRBD1
v_gene: TRBV29-1
abundance: -
j_gene: TRBJ1-1
CDR3nt: TGCAGCGTTGATGCAGGGGGCGGCACTGAAGCTTTCTTT
CDR3aa: CSVDAGGGTEAFF

d_gene: TRBD1
v_gene: TRBV19
abundance: -
j_gene: TRBJ2-7
CDR3nt: TGTGCCAGTAGTAGGACAGGCTCCTACGAGCAGTACTTC
CDR3aa: CASSRTGSYEQYF

d_gene: -
v_gene: TRBV29-1
abundance: -
j_gene: TRBJ1-2
CDR3nt: TGCAGCGTCCCCAGCGGGGGGGCTTACTATGGCTACACCTTC
CDR3aa: CSVPSGGAYYGYTF

d_gene: -
v_gene: TRBV19
abundance: few
j_gene: TRBJ2-7
CDR3nt: TGTGCCAGTACCCATAGTCGAACCACGCCCTACGAGCAGTACTTC
CDR3aa: CASTHSRTTPYEQYF

d_gene: -
v_gene: TRBV14
abundance: once
j_gene: TRBJ2-7
CDR3nt: TGTGCCAGCAGCCAAGACGGGGTCATGAGCTCCTACGAGCAGTACTTC
CDR3aa: CASSQDGVMSSYEQYF

d_gene: TRBD1
v_gene: TRBV10-3
abundance: -
j_gene: TRBJ2-1
CDR3nt: TGTGCCATCAGCCGGACAGGGGCCATGGGTAGGGAGCAGTTCTTC
CDR3aa: CAISRTGAMGREQFF

d_gene: -
v_gene: TRBV5-1
abundance: -
j_gene: TRBJ1-5
CDR3nt: TGCGCCAGCAGCTTGGACAGCCCCAATCAGCCCCAGCATTTT
CDR3aa: CASSLDSPNQPQHF

d_gene: TRBD1
v_gene: TRBV5-6
abundance: -
j_gene: TRBJ1-6
CDR3nt: TGTGCCAGCAGGGTCGGACAGGCTAATTCACCCCTCCACTTT
CDR3aa: CASRVGQANSPLHF

d_gene: -
v_gene: TRBV5-1
abundance: -
j_gene: TRBJ1-4
CDR3nt: TGCGCCACCCAGGGCGGACCAGGTGAAAAACTGTTTTTT
CDR3aa: CATQGGPGEKLFF

d_gene: TRBD1
v_gene: TRBV9
abundance: -
j_gene: TRBJ1-1
CDR3nt: TGTGCCAGCAGCCAAGGGGGCGCCACTGAAGCTTTCTTT
CDR3aa: CASSQGGATEAFF

d_gene: TRBD2
v_gene: TRBV5-1
abundance: -
j_gene: TRBJ2-1
CDR3nt: TGCGCCAGCAGCTTCGCGGGACTAGCGGGAGTCTACAATGAGCAGTTCTTC
CDR3aa: CASSFAGLAGVYNEQFF

d_gene: TRBD1
v_gene: TRBV10-3
abundance: -
j_gene: TRBJ2-7
CDR3nt: TGTGCCATCAGTGAGGGTAGGGGGCAATACGAGCAGTACTTC
CDR3aa: CAISEGRGQYEQYF

d_gene: TRBD2
v_gene: TRBV11-3
abundance: -
j_gene: TRBJ2-1
CDR3nt: TGTGCCAGCAGCCCGGGACTAGCGGGTTACAATGAGCAGTTCTTC
CDR3aa: CASSPGLAGYNEQFF

d_gene: -
v_gene: TRBV11-2
abundance: -
j_gene: TRBJ2-7
CDR3nt: TGTGCCAGCAGCTTAGATCAACAGGGAAATGACTACGAGCAGTACTTC
CDR3aa: CASSLDQQGNDYEQYF

d_gene: TRBD1
v_gene: TRBV7-9
abundance: -
j_gene: TRBJ1-6
CDR3nt: TGTGCCAGCAGTCAAGACAGGGCTCTCTCCTATAATTCACCCCTCCACTTT
CDR3aa: CASSQDRALSYNSPLHF

d_gene: -
v_gene: TRBV2
abundance: -
j_gene: TRBJ2-5
CDR3nt: TGTGCCAGCAGTGGCGGGACGTACCAAGAGACCCAGTACTTC
CDR3aa: CASSGGTYQETQYF

d_gene: TRBD1
v_gene: TRBV7-9
abundance: -
j_gene: TRBJ1-6
CDR3nt: TGTGCCACCAATGCAGGGGGCGATTATAATTCACCCCTCCACTTT
CDR3aa: CATNAGGDYNSPLHF

d_gene: -
v_gene: TRBV28
abundance: -
j_gene: TRBJ1-1
CDR3nt: TGTGCCAGCAGTCGTGCTCGGGTGAACACTGAAGCTTTCTTT
CDR3aa: CASSRARVNTEAFF

d_gene: TRBD1
v_gene: TRBV9
abundance: -
j_gene: TRBJ1-6
CDR3nt: TGTGCCAGCAGCGTAGGTCTGGGACAGGGAAACTACTATAATTCACCCCTCCACTTT
CDR3aa: CASSVGLGQGNYYNSPLHF

d_gene: -
v_gene: TRBV4-3
abundance: -
j_gene: TRBJ1-2
CDR3nt: TGCGCCAGCAGCCAAGGAAGGGAGGGCTATGGCTACACCTTC
CDR3aa: CASSQGREGYGYTF

d_gene: TRBD2
v_gene: TRBV9
abundance: -
j_gene: TRBJ2-1
CDR3nt: TGTGCCAGCAGCCTCCGACTAGCGTCCAATGAGCAGTTCTTC
CDR3aa: CASSLRLASNEQFF

d_gene: -
v_gene: TRBV2
abundance: once
j_gene: TRBJ2-7
CDR3nt: TGTGCCAGCGTGTACAGCAATTCCTACGAGCAGTACTTC
CDR3aa: CASVYSNSYEQYF

d_gene: -
v_gene: TRBV5-1
abundance: -
j_gene: TRBJ2-7
CDR3nt: TGCGCCAGCAGGGGAGGGGGGGTCGAGCAGTACTTC
CDR3aa: CASRGGGVEQYF

d_gene: TRBD1
v_gene: TRBV28
abundance: -
j_gene: TRBJ2-3
CDR3nt: TGTGCCAGCAGTTTATGGACAGGGGGAAGCACAGATACGCAGTATTTT
CDR3aa: CASSLWTGGSTDTQYF

d_gene: -
v_gene: TRBV18
abundance: -
j_gene: TRBJ2-3
CDR3nt: TGTGCCAGCTCACCTCGGGGGGCCCCAGATACGCAGTATTTT
CDR3aa: CASSPRGAPDTQYF

d_gene: -
v_gene: TRBV5-1
abundance: -
j_gene: TRBJ1-6
CDR3nt: TGCGCCAGCAGCCCCCAGGACAGCTCGGGGAATTCACCCCTCCACTTT
CDR3aa: CASSPQDSSGNSPLHF

d_gene: -
v_gene: TRBV29-1
abundance: -
j_gene: TRBJ1-2
CDR3nt: TGCAGCGTTGCCGGGATTGGAGGACAGCGAAACTTCTATGGCTACACCTTC
CDR3aa: CSVAGIGGQRNFYGYTF

d_gene: -
v_gene: TRBV28
abundance: once
j_gene: TRBJ1-1
CDR3nt: TGTGCCAGCTCCAGGGTGGGGGGTGGTGAAGCTTTCTTT
CDR3aa: CASSRVGGGEAFF

d_gene: TRBD2
v_gene: TRBV11-2
abundance: -
j_gene: TRBJ2-3
CDR3nt: TGTGCCAGCAGCTCACTAGCGGCTGGTACAGATACGCAGTATTTT
CDR3aa: CASSSLAAGTDTQYF

d_gene: TRBD2
v_gene: TRBV28
abundance: -
j_gene: TRBJ2-3
CDR3nt: TGTGCCAGCAGCTCCCCATTTGGACTAGCGGGAGCAGATACGCAGTATTTT
CDR3aa: CASSSPFGLAGADTQYF

d_gene: -
v_gene: TRBV11-3
abundance: -
j_gene: TRBJ2-5
CDR3nt: TGTGCCAGCAGCCAACGGGACTCGCAAGAGACCCAGTACTTC
CDR3aa: CASSQRDSQETQYF

d_gene: -
v_gene: TRBV6-5
abundance: -
j_gene: TRBJ2-4
CDR3nt: TGTGCCAGCCAAGATGCAGGGGCGCCCAAAAACATTCAGTACTTC
CDR3aa: CASQDAGAPKNIQYF

d_gene: TRBD1
v_gene: TRBV5-4
abundance: -
j_gene: TRBJ1-4
CDR3nt: TGTGCCAGCAGCTTTAAGGGGGCTCAGAGGGAAAAACTGTTTTTT
CDR3aa: CASSFKGAQREKLFF

d_gene: -
v_gene: TRBV6-5
abundance: -
j_gene: TRBJ1-3
CDR3nt: TGTGCCAGCAGTTACCGGGGGGTTACGGGAAACACCATATATTTT
CDR3aa: CASSYRGVTGNTIYF